This entry describes one T cell receptor beta chain. Its antigen is not known. The data derive from a study of CD8 T cells in Susac syndrome. Study conclusions and caveats: The authors acknowledged that their TCR sequencing and HLA analysis involved a relatively small number of individuals.

Germline V CDR1 and CDR2: SGHNT, YYREEE (reference sequence). This CDR3 has 12 amino acids. Trimming took 0 bases from V and 9 from J, leaving 7 bases between them. The T cells that were sequenced for TCR beta were CD8+ and CD4+ cells from blood. The authors negatively isolated CD8+ and CD4+ T cells and FACS-enriched TEMRA cells. Roughly 0.45 to 1 ug RNA was reverse transcribed with random hexamers. An immunoSEQ multiplex PCR generated amplified TCR beta CDR3 products spanning 54 Vbeta and 13 Jbeta. In TCRdb, the immunoSEQ multiplex PCR reads were re-called with MiXCR into one record per CDR3 protein. The table shows some 200,000 distinct CDR3 sequences, with 92% occurring only once.

Material: CD8+ T cells from PBMCs. This TCR came from a human donor with multiple sclerosis. This rearrangement joins TRBV5-4 to TRBJ2-1; no clear D. The CDR3 DNA follows: TGTGCCAGCAGCTTGGGGGCCGGTGAGCAGTTCTTC. Its protein is CASSLGAGEQFF.